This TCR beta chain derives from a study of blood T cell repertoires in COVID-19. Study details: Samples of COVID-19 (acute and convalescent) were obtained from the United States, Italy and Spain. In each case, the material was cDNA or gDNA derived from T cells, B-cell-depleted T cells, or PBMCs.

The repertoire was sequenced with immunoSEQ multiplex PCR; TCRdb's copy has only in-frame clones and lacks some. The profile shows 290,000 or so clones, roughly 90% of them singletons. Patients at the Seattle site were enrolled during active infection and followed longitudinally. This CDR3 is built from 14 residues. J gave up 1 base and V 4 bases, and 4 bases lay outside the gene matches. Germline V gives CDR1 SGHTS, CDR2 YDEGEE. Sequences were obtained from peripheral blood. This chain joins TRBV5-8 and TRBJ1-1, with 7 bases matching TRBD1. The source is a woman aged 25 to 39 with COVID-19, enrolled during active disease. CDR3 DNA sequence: TGTGCCAGCAGCCTACAGGGGTGGAACACTGAAGCTTTCTTT. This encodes CASSLQGWNTEAFF.